This T cell receptor (beta chain) was profiled in a study of blood T cell repertoires in COVID-19. Whole-study context: Samples taken during acute and convalescent COVID-19 were collected in the United States, Italy and Spain. PBMCs, B-cell-depleted T cells, or T cells provided the cDNA or gDNA that made up the material.

TCRdb's table, derived via immunoSEQ multiplex PCR, lists solely in-frame clones and lacks some. This sample carries roughly 220,000 clones, approximately 80% of them seen once, and the ten largest clones take approximately 16%. Clinical histories supplied by participants themselves formed the basis of cohort assignment. Cohort 3 donors were reported recovered after two negative PCRs, clearance, or symptom resolution. Germline lookup yields CDR1 SGHNT and CDR2 YYREEE (reference sequence). With 6 bases clipped from V and 4 bases from J, the junction kept 9 bases outside the gene matches. CDR3 length: 16 residues.

The sequenced sample consisted of PBMCs or T cells enriched from blood (not recorded which). The receptor's source is a man aged 35-49 years who had recovered from COVID-19. The genes are TRBV5-4 and TRBJ2-2; 10 nucleotides line up with TRBD1. The CDR3 protein is CASTGDRGRSTGELFF. The CDR3, as DNA: TGTGCCAGCACTGGCGACAGGGGGCGAAGCACCGGGGAGCTGTTTTTT. Full variable domain (remainder filled in from reference TRBV5-4 and TRBJ2-2): ETGVTQSPTHLIKTRGQQVTLRCSSQSGHNTVSWYQQALGQGPQFIFQYYREEENGRGNFPPRFSGLQFPNYSSELNVNALELDDSALYLCASTGDRGRSTGELFFGEGSRLTVL.